Reported below is one TCR beta chain. Its antigen is currently not known. The input lacks base qualities; no much larger clone sits a single base away. The sample is drawn from a study of cytomegalovirus exposure and HLA in healthy donors (dated by TCRdb to the late 2010s). At the level of the whole study: An earlier analysis of 587 of the donors reported under 300 Gb of sequence data and around 110 million unique TCR beta sequences obtained from roughly 180 million T cells. The study combined high-throughput TCR immunosequencing, statistical association of individual TCRs with disease status, and machine learning to predict cytomegalovirus infection status. The study aimed to test whether cataloging public T cell receptors could reveal signatures of past pathogen exposure. Across 300 to 400 genotyped donors of the cohort, an average of about 240,000 unique TCR beta nucleotide sequences per donor were sequenced, and around 20% of those sequences were non-productive. Typing coverage varied by locus: about 620-640 donors for A, B, C, DRB1 and DQB1; approximately 500 for DQA1; about 570 for DPA1; roughly 450 for DPB1. Every discovery cohort repertoire had been produced on one sequencing platform. In addition to the first cohort of around 670 subjects, a separate validation cohort of 120 different subjects was used. HLA typing covered class I and class II loci at four-digit resolution. To study patterns of TCR occurrence, a later analysis re-analyzed previously published TCR beta repertoires from 666 donors and added high-resolution HLA genotyping. Several DR-DQ haplotypes were treated as single units for association and clustering because of strong linkage in the cohort. Approximately 310 gigabases of sequencing data and approximately 92 million unique TCR sequences made up an early release that covered 640 HLA-typed donors. Among the roughly 430 genotyped donors, approximately 81% belonged to the genetic ancestry cluster associated with self-reported Caucasian donors. The study profiled the T cell repertoires of some 610 subjects by immunosequencing and related them to cytomegalovirus serostatus. An earlier analysis of some 500 of the donors used high-throughput TCR beta sequencing to judge whether each TCR beta V gene segment behaved as functional or pseudogenic. Donor age, sex, ethnicity and CMV serostatus were compiled alongside the repertoire data. Rather than drawing on any new phenotypic data, the later analysis identified candidate immune exposures from TCR beta sequences and the way those sequences occurred across donors. Genome-wide SNP genotypes for about three fifths of the roughly 670 donors were used in a later genetic analysis, which treated that subset as a discovery cohort. Here is what the overall study found, with its caveats: According to a later analysis, parvovirus B19, influenza, CMV and Epstein-Barr virus appeared linked to several top co-occurrence clusters. The cohort was sequenced for TCR beta chains only, and without alpha or paired-chain data the features that could be detected were limited. A group of highly shared sequence variants was considered likely to be a technical artifact of the sequencing pipeline. According to a later analysis, TCR association rates differed among HLA loci, with DRB1 alleles showing the most associated TCRs and HLA-C alleles showing the fewest. Over 15 rarely observed V segments, including chromosome 9 orphons, were excluded from the earlier analysis of a few hundred of the donors because counts were too low. Compared with equally common non-associated chains, HLA-associated TCR beta chains in a later analysis were more clonally expanded and had lower generation probabilities. When HLA alleles, especially DR and DQ, strongly co-occurred, attributing TCR associations to individual alleles was difficult. HLA typing was unavailable for some donors at each locus, so association tests used only the typed subset. A further reported finding was that TCR beta sequences accurately predicted the HLA-A and HLA-B alleles for most subjects in the first cohort. According to the authors, the approach could potentially be generalized to other disease states and immunological phenotypes. Correlated functional status among segregating V segments might reflect linkage disequilibrium, but an unknown experimental factor could not be ruled out. An association between a missense DCLRE1C variant and V-gene and J-gene trimming of TCR beta chains was found in a later genetic analysis and replicated in an independent cohort. A later genetic analysis reported fewer N-insertions in productive TCRs among donors in an Asian-associated ancestry cluster than the roughly 700-donor mean. The 87-base-pair reads could not distinguish some IMGT-functional V segments, including TRBV6-2 and TRBV6-3, so those segments were excluded. Presence/absence analyses assumed roughly uniform sequencing depth across donors, an assumption that may not hold. A later analysis found that most CMV-associated TCR beta chains appeared HLA-restricted, with HLA associations seemingly driven largely by CMV exposure. Three of the identified cytomegalovirus-associated TCR beta chains were confirmed in vitro to be specific for cytomegalovirus antigens. The only immune exposure information available for the cohort was CMV serostatus. Cytomegalovirus status was reported to be diagnosed by the classifier with high specificity and sensitivity in both the original and validation cohorts. A total of some 180 TCR beta chains were listed by the study as associated with cytomegalovirus. Across donors, most TCR sequences were observed very rarely, whereas some public TCRs were present in many individuals. Specific HLA alleles were associated with roughly 16,000 TCR beta sequences at a false discovery rate of 0.05 in a later analysis. Broadly in line with IMGT annotations, most TCR beta V segments showed up in productive rearrangements about 90% or about 30% of the time in an earlier analysis of 587 of the donors.

To prepare the library, the immunoSEQ multiplex PCR assay was applied. For the multiplex PCR, a mixture combining 60 forward primers for TCR Vbeta segments and 13 reverse primers for TCR Jbeta segments was used. The CDR3 region of rearranged TCR beta genes was amplified from genomic DNA with a multiplex PCR assay. The amplified TCR beta libraries were sequenced on the Illumina HiSeq System as 87-base-pair reads. On the study's bioinformatics: In a later analysis, tens of millions of unique TCR beta chains were counted across the approximately 640 repertoires, and roughly 10 million of these chains were shared by at least two donors. Raw reads were error-corrected and collapsed into unique sequences by a nearest-neighbor algorithm in which closely related sequences were merged to remove PCR and sequencing errors. To assign V, D and J gene segments, CDR3 sequences were aligned to IMGT reference sequences. For a sequence to be retained, a match of at least six nucleotides was required to both a V gene segment and a J gene segment. A rearrangement was called productive if the CDR3 had no stop codons and remained in frame with V and J, and every other rearrangement was called non-productive. Following IMGT convention, CDR3 was defined as the stretch from the second conserved V-encoded cysteine up to the conserved J-encoded phenylalanine. The earlier analysis of a few hundred of the donors excluded sequences that lacked an unambiguous match to a single V gene segment. An earlier analysis of several hundred of the donors classified V segments as functional when productive rearrangements were above 56.7% and as segregating when the standard deviation between donors was above 5%. A statistical classification framework was built to diagnose cytomegalovirus status from the catalog of TCR beta chain sequences. A later analysis assigned V and J genes by comparing TCR nucleotide sequences with IMGT/GENE-DB human TR gene sequences. Using the TCRdist pipeline, a later analysis assigned CDR3 sequences along with most-parsimonious VDJ recombination scenarios. In a later analysis, each TCR beta chain was defined by its CDR3 amino acid sequence together with its V-gene family, and reads without a unique V-gene family were excluded. As a way to deal with suspected cross-contamination and a sequencing artifact, a later analysis dropped hundreds of nucleotide sequences that were highly shared and had low generation probability. For each public chain, a later analysis derived a clonal expansion index from normalized ranks of inferred template counts within each repertoire. A later analysis computed generation probabilities with a VDJ recombination model fitted to out-of-frame rearrangements, and checked the results against IGoR. Hypergeometric tests were used in a later analysis to score TCR-TCR, TCR-HLA and TCR-CMV co-occurrence, with a repertoire-size bias correction applied to the TCR pairs. In a later analysis, false discovery rates were estimated by permuting HLA or CMV assignments 20 times. In a later analysis, co-occurring TCRs were grouped using DBSCAN, with TCRdist sequence similarity added in when clustering inside HLA-allele-positive subsets. For co-occurrence clustering, repertoires with fewer than 30,000 or more than 120,000 public chains were excluded, along with five repertoires with anomalous nucleotide sharing. TCRdb's version of the immuneACCESS table is confined to in-frame rearrangements and falls short of the full clone set. An unresolved V gene accounts for under half of the shortfall where checked; the remainder is of unknown origin. V, J and clone size are taken as reported in that table, and D and trimming were inferred from the DNA itself. Counted in this sample were 150,000 to 200,000 clones; approximately 80% of them appeared once. The ten largest account for roughly 1.3% of the sample.

The cohort consisted of some 670 healthy bone marrow donors. All cohort members were sampled while nominally healthy, although unrecorded immune exposures were likely present. The donor tested CMV seronegative, placing the donor among the 352 seronegative members of the cohort. A peripheral blood sample was provided by each donor, and peripheral blood mononuclear cells were used for TCR beta sequencing. The Qiagen DNeasy Blood Extraction Kit was used to extract genomic DNA from the blood cell samples. Per the germline V gene, MNHEY is the CDR1 and SVGAGI is the CDR2. The germline V end is reduced by 6 bases and the J end by 3 bases; junction bases left unmatched: 7. The CDR3 measures 15 amino acids from cysteine to phenylalanine. Left in the record is the CDR3 DNA by itself, 45 bases read in frame from the first base.

Sequencing used PBMCs. The clonotype comes from a woman aged 45 to 65 in good health and CMV-seronegative. The V gene is TRBV6-5 and the J gene is TRBJ1-5, with TRBD1 matching 8 junction bases. The bases read TGTGCCAGCAGGACCTGGACAGGGATCAATCAGCCCCAGCATTTT. The resulting protein is CASRTWTGINQPQHF.